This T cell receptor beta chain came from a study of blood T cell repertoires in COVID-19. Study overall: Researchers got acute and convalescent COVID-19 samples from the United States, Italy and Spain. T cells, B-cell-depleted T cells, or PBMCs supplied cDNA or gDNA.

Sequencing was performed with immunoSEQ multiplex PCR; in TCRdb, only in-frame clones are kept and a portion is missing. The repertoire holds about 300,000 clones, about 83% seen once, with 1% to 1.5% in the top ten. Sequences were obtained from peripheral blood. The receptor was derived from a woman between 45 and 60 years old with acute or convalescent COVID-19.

The CDR3 sequence is CASSPLGPNTEAFF. DNA for the CDR3: TGCGCCAGCAGCCCTCTGGGCCCGAACACTGAAGCTTTCTTT. The chain employs TRBV5-1 and TRBJ1-1; D remains ambiguous. The V gene's germline CDR1 is SGHRS and CDR2 YFSETQ. The CDR3 length is 14 residues. Trimming stripped 4 bases from V and 1 base from J, with 11 bases between.